The 7 T cell receptor beta chains below were found in one sample sequenced in a study of control samples from healthy donors and cancer patients (dated by TCRdb to about 2020). Library construction relied on the immunoSEQ multiplex PCR assay. The clones in this table, taken by TCRdb from immuneACCESS, are in-frame only. Not every clone is retained; where verified, under half of the shortfall comes from an unresolved V gene, and the cause of the rest is unknown. For this sample there are some 100,000 clones; just under 95% appear just once. The ten largest clones represent under 4% of the sample. The specimen was blood. The receptors were gathered from a human donor in good health. The donor label of this sample is uncertain.

The chain couples TRBV6-5 to TRBJ1-2, with 10 bases aligning to TRBD1. CDR3 length: 16 residues. The V segment lost 6 bases and the J segment 6 bases; nucleotides outside the gene matches: 13. CDR1 and CDR2 (germline): MNHEY, SVGAGI. The CDR3 sequence: CASRYRQGAQKDGYTF. The DNA of the CDR3 is TGTGCCAGCAGGTACCGACAGGGGGCCCAAAAGGATGGCTACACCTTC.

This clone was seen just once. This chain links TRBV19 with TRBJ2-1; 8 bases fit TRBD2. The V gene's germline CDR1 is LNHDA and CDR2 SQIVND (reference sequence). There are 16 residues in the CDR3. V shed 5 bases, J shed 4 bases, and the junction held 10 bases outside the gene matches. CDR3 sequence: CASSQPPAGGYNEQFF. The CDR3 coding sequence is TGTGCCAGTAGTCAGCCCCCCGCGGGGGGTTACAATGAGCAGTTCTTC.

The chain links TRBV9 to TRBJ2-1; 9 bases map to TRBD1. From germline, CDR1 is SGDLS and CDR2 YYNGEE. With 4 bases clipped from V and 2 bases from J, the junction kept 13 bases outside the gene matches. The CDR3 is 18 amino acids. The CDR3 spells CASSPHLRTGAPYNEQFF. As DNA, the CDR3 is TGTGCCAGCAGCCCGCACCTACGGACAGGGGCCCCCTACAATGAGCAGTTCTTC.

To note about this clone: Other DNA sequences of this sample code for an identical CDR3. The rearrangement uses TRBV27 and TRBJ2-7; no firm D call. V was shortened by 3 bases and J by 1 base, with 10 bases between the two germline ends. This CDR3 has 14 residues. The germline gives CDR1 MNHEY, CDR2 SMNVEV (reference sequence). This CDR3 reads CASSLTVLSYEQYF. The CDR3 DNA follows: TGTGCCAGCAGTTTGACGGTATTATCCTACGAGCAGTACTTC.

The J gene is TRBJ1-4, the V gene TRBV2; D gene uncertain. The CDR3 is 14 residues long. Trimming took 11 bases from V and 4 from J, leaving 17 bases between them. Per the germline V gene, CDR1 is SNHLY and CDR2 is FYNNEI. The CDR3 protein is CAARTGSHNEKLFF. In nucleotides, the CDR3 is TGTGCCGCCCGTACCGGGAGCCATAATGAAAAACTGTTTTTT.

The genes are TRBV21-1 and TRBJ2-5; TRBD2 reflects the table's D call only, with no check against the DNA. TRBV21-1 is described as a pseudogene. The CDR3 is 14 amino acids. The CDR3 coding sequence is TGTGCCAGCAGCCTAAGTCCGGACCAAGAGACCCAGTACTTC. Protein sequence: CASSLSPDQETQYF.

This rearrangement joins TRBV24-1 to TRBJ2-7; 7 bases align to TRBD1. Per the germline V gene, CDR1 is KGHDR and CDR2 is SFDVKD. The CDR3 runs 12 residues. Trimming at V came to 2 bases and at J to 6 bases, leaving 0 bases not matched to a gene. In DNA form, the CDR3 reads TGTGCCACCAGTGATTACAGGGGCGAGCAGTACTTC. Encoded protein: CATSDYRGEQYF.